Listed below are T cell receptor beta chains from one sample, sequenced in a study of neurological immune-mediated disorders. From the 5' RACE reads, TCRdb called clonotypes with MiXCR, one entry per CDR3 protein. The table shows about 40,000 distinct CDR3 sequences, with 2.5% occurring only once. The sequencing input was PBMCs. These receptors were obtained from a man over 45 with multiple sclerosis. Both conserved end residues are part of each CDR3. D genes are given only for firm matches. The size entry is marked missing in some rows and otherwise reads once, few, many or a size class.

v_call	d_call	clone_size	cdr3_length	j_call	cdr3_aa	cdr3_nt
TRBV14	NA	many	13	TRBJ2-5	CASSKEGPETQYF	TGTGCCAGCAGCAAAGAAGGGCCGGAGACCCAGTACTTC
TRBV5-1	NA	many	15	TRBJ2-3	CASSLEGRDTDTQYF	TGCGCCAGCAGCTTGGAGGGCAGGGACACAGATACGCAGTATTTT
TRBV2	NA	many	14	TRBJ2-7	CASSEALQGYEQYF	TGTGCCAGCAGTGAAGCGCTACAGGGTTACGAGCAGTACTTC
TRBV19	NA	NA	15	TRBJ1-1	CASSFRGNQNTEAFF	TGTGCCAGTAGTTTCCGGGGGAATCAGAACACTGAAGCTTTCTTT
TRBV7-6	NA	many	14	TRBJ1-2	CASSPSGGFGGYTF	TGTGCCAGCAGCCCCTCGGGGGGGTTTGGCGGCTACACCTTC
TRBV15	NA	many	15	TRBJ1-4	CATSRDSGDNEKLFF	TGTGCCACCAGCAGAGATTCAGGGGATAATGAAAAACTGTTTTTT
TRBV10-3	TRBD1	many	15	TRBJ2-5	CAISESTGTGETQYF	TGTGCCATCAGTGAGTCGACAGGGACGGGCGAGACCCAGTACTTC
TRBV7-8	NA	many	15	TRBJ2-7	CASSLLVGAEYEQYF	TGTGCCAGCAGCTTATTGGTGGGGGCGGAATACGAGCAGTACTTC
TRBV15	NA	many	15	TRBJ1-4	CATSRDPGRSEKLFF	TGTGCCACCAGCAGAGATCCCGGCAGATCTGAAAAACTGTTTTTT
TRBV19	TRBD1	NA	17	TRBJ1-6	CASSPQGAGSYNSPLNF	TGTGCCAGTAGTCCTCAGGGGGCGGGTTCCTATAATTCACCCCTCAACTTT
TRBV29-1	NA	many	12	TRBJ2-5	CSVEYGVETQYF	TGCAGCGTTGAGTACGGGGTGGAGACCCAGTACTTC
TRBV11-2	NA	once	14	TRBJ2-3	CTSSFMVSTDMQYF	TGTACCAGCAGCTTTATGGTATCCACAGATATGCAGTATTTT
TRBV12-3/TRBV12-4	TRBD1	many	16	TRBJ1-2	CASNGFEPGGLYGYTF	TGTGCCAGCAACGGGTTCGAGCCAGGGGGTTTATATGGCTACACCTTC
TRBV6-2/TRBV6-3	TRBD2	many	18	TRBJ2-3	CASTSMGAGTSRTDTQYF	TGTGCCAGCACTTCAATGGGGGCCGGGACTAGCCGCACAGATACGCAGTATTTT
TRBV12-3/TRBV12-4	NA	many	14	TRBJ2-1	CASSLTWSDNEQFF	TGTGCCAGCAGTTTAACATGGTCGGACAATGAGCAGTTCTTC
TRBV29-1	NA	many	14	TRBJ2-7	CSVVSLEGLGEQYF	TGCAGCGTTGTGTCTCTAGAGGGGTTGGGGGAGCAGTACTTC
TRBV18	NA	NA	11	TRBJ2-7	CASSPEIEQYF	TGTGCCAGCTCACCGGAAATCGAGCAGTACTTC
TRBV12-3/TRBV12-4	TRBD1	many	14	TRBJ1-2	CASSPLRQGGGYTF	TGTGCCAGCAGCCCCCTCAGACAGGGCGGCGGCTACACCTTC
TRBV2	NA	few	15	TRBJ1-3	CASRGPLSSGNTIYF	TGTGCCAGCAGAGGACCGTTGAGCTCTGGAAACACCATATATTTT
TRBV20-1	NA	many	15	TRBJ1-4	CSAVHSTGSNEKLFF	TGCAGTGCCGTACATTCGACAGGAAGCAATGAAAAACTGTTTTTT
TRBV9	NA	many	13	TRBJ2-1	CASSVETGNEQFF	TGTGCCAGCAGCGTAGAAACAGGCAATGAGCAGTTCTTC
TRBV4-2	TRBD2	many	16	TRBJ2-5	CASSQRSGGRGETQYF	TGTGCCAGCAGCCAACGTAGCGGGGGGCGGGGAGAGACCCAGTACTTC
TRBV7-3	NA	many	13	TRBJ2-2	CASSPPGTGELFF	TGTGCCAGCAGCCCTCCGGGCACCGGGGAGCTGTTTTTT
TRBV20-1	TRBD2	many	15	TRBJ2-7	CSARVAGGAHYEQYF	TGCAGTGCTAGAGTGGCGGGGGGGGCACACTACGAGCAGTACTTC
TRBV24-1	TRBD2	many	15	TRBJ2-3	CATSEGLAGPDTQYF	TGTGCCACCAGTGAAGGACTAGCGGGGCCGGATACGCAGTATTTT
TRBV11-2	NA	many	13	TRBJ2-1	CASSLVEGNQQFF	TGTGCCAGCAGCTTAGTAGAAGGAAATCAGCAGTTCTTC
TRBV12-3/TRBV12-4	NA	many	14	TRBJ2-5	CASSSSNLQETQYF	TGTGCCAGCAGTTCGAGCAACCTCCAAGAGACCCAGTACTTC
TRBV7-2	NA	many	13	TRBJ2-1	CASSHGTYNEQFF	TGTGCCAGCAGCCACGGGACCTACAATGAGCAGTTCTTC
TRBV7-9	TRBD2	many	15	TRBJ2-3	CASSPPSGGEDTQYF	TGTGCCAGCAGCCCGCCCAGCGGGGGGGAAGATACGCAGTATTTT
TRBV6-5	NA	many	15	TRBJ2-3	CASSPRATGTDTQYF	TGTGCCAGCAGCCCCAGGGCGACGGGCACAGATACGCAGTATTTT
TRBV5-4	NA	few	13	TRBJ2-7	CASSLVGSDEQYF	TGTGCCAGCAGCTTGGTGGGCAGCGACGAGCAGTACTTC
TRBV6-1	NA	many	14	TRBJ2-3	CASSERRAPDTQYF	TGTGCCAGCAGTGAACGCAGGGCTCCAGATACGCAGTATTTT
TRBV12-3/TRBV12-4	TRBD1	many	13	TRBJ2-7	CASSLGDRVQQYF	TGTGCCAGCAGTTTAGGGGACAGGGTACAGCAGTACTTC
TRBV5-1	NA	many	13	TRBJ2-3	CASSLVGANTQYF	TGCGCCAGCAGCTTGGTGGGGGCGAATACGCAGTATTTT
TRBV7-2	NA	many	15	TRBJ1-1	CASSGQGRVYPEAFF	TGTGCCAGCAGCGGTCAAGGACGGGTTTATCCTGAAGCTTTCTTT
TRBV12-3/TRBV12-4	NA	many	13	TRBJ2-1	CASSLTLYNEQFF	TGTGCCAGCAGTTTAACCTTATACAATGAGCAGTTCTTC
TRBV10-3	TRBD2	many	17	TRBJ2-1	CAIRQSFGASGGNEQFF	TGTGCCATCAGACAATCCTTCGGGGCTAGCGGGGGTAATGAGCAGTTCTTC
TRBV7-2	NA	many	15	TRBJ1-6	CASSLAGVRNSPLHF	TGTGCCAGCAGCTTAGCGGGGGTTCGTAATTCACCCCTCCACTTT
TRBV11-2	TRBD1	many	15	TRBJ1-2	CASSWRQGAYYGYTF	TGTGCCAGCAGCTGGCGACAGGGGGCTTACTATGGCTACACCTTC
TRBV5-1	TRBD2	many	15	TRBJ2-5	CASRRLAGAQETQYF	TGCGCCAGCAGACGACTAGCGGGGGCCCAAGAGACCCAGTACTTC
TRBV7-8	NA	many	14	TRBJ2-3	CASHRRGDTDTQYF	TGTGCCAGCCACCGTCGTGGGGACACAGATACGCAGTATTTT
TRBV18	NA	few	15	TRBJ2-7	CASSQQGPAMGEQYF	TGTGCCAGCTCACAACAGGGACCAGCCATGGGGGAGCAGTACTTC
TRBV19	NA	few	14	TRBJ1-2	CASSTTRGGHGYTF	TGTGCCAGTAGTACCACGCGGGGGGGTCATGGCTACACCTTC
TRBV4-2	NA	many	15	TRBJ1-2	CASSQDPGANYGYTF	TGTGCCAGCAGCCAAGACCCAGGAGCTAACTATGGCTACACCTTC
TRBV5-1	TRBD1	medium-sized	15	TRBJ1-1	CASSWGDRGRTEAFF	TGCGCCAGCAGCTGGGGGGACAGGGGAAGAACTGAAGCTTTCTTT
TRBV7-9	TRBD1	many	14	TRBJ1-1	CASRWTGSYTEAFF	TGTGCCAGCCGTTGGACAGGGTCATACACTGAAGCTTTCTTT
TRBV7-8	TRBD2	many	16	TRBJ2-3	CASSLFGEGLTDTQYF	TGTGCCAGCAGCTTATTCGGGGAGGGACTTACAGATACGCAGTATTTT
TRBV12-5	NA	many	14	TRBJ1-1	CASSDGERGTEAFF	TGTGCCTCCTCGGATGGTGAGCGGGGCACTGAAGCTTTCTTT
TRBV2	NA	many	13	TRBJ2-7	CASSVGPDREQYF	TGTGCCAGCAGTGTAGGGCCGGATAGGGAGCAGTACTTC
TRBV5-6	NA	NA	15	TRBJ1-5	CASSFRAYSNQPQNF	TGTGCCAGCAGCTTCCGGGCATATAGCAATCAGCCCCAGAATTTT